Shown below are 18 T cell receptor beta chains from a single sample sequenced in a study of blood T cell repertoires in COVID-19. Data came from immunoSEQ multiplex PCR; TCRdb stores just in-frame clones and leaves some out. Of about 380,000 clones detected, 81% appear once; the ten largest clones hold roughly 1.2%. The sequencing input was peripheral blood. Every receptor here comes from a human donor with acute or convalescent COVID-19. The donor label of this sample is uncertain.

CDR3 coding DNA: TGTGCCAGCAGTCCCGGGGAGATAGTGGGAAACACCATATATTTT. Protein: CASSPGEIVGNTIYF. V gene TRBV6-5 combines with J gene TRBJ1-3; D is undetermined. This CDR3 region has 15 residues. Germline values: CDR1 MNHEY, CDR2 SVGAGI. Deletions cut 5 bases from V and 4 bases from J, with 15 bases between.

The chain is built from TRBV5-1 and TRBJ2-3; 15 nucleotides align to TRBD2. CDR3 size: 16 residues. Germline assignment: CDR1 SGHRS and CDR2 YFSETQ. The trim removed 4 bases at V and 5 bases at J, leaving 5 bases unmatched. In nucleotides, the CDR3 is TGCGCCAGCAGCAGGGGACTAGCGGGGGGCTTAGATACGCAGTATTTT. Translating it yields CASSRGLAGGLDTQYF. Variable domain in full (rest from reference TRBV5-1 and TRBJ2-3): KAGVTQTPRYLIKTRGQQVTLSCSPISGHRSVSWYQQTPGQGLQFLFEYFSETQRNKGNFPGRFSGRQFSNSRSEMNVSTLELGDSALYLCASSRGLAGGLDTQYFGPGTRLTVL.

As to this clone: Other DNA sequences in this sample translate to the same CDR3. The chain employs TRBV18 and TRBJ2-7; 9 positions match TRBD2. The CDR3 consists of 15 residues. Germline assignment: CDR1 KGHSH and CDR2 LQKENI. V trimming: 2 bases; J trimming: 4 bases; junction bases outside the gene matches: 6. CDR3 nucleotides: TGTGCCAGCTCACCAAGTCTAGCGGGGACATACGAGCAGTACTTC. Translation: CASSPSLAGTYEQYF.

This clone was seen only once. For the CDR3, the DNA is TGTGCCAGCAGCCAAGAAGACATAAAACTGTTTTTT. Its translation is CASSQEDIKLFF. The rearrangement uses TRBV14 and TRBJ1-4; no clear D. V dropped 0 bases and J dropped 10 bases, with 6 bases sitting between them. Germline-derived CDR1 and CDR2 are SGHDN and FVKESK. CDR3 size: 12 residues.

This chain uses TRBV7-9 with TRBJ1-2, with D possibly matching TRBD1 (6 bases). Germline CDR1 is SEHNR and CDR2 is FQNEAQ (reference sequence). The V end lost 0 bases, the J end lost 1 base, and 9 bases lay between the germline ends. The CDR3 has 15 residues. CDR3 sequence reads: CASSLAGQINYGYTF. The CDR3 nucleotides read TGTGCCAGCAGCTTAGCCGGACAGATTAACTATGGCTACACCTTC. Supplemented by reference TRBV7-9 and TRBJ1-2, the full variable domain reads DTGVSQNPRHKITKRGQNVTFRCDPISEHNRLYWYRQTLGQGPEFLTYFQNEAQLEKSRLLSDRFSAERPKGSFSTLEIQRTEQGDSAMYLCASSLAGQINYGYTFGSGTRLTVV.

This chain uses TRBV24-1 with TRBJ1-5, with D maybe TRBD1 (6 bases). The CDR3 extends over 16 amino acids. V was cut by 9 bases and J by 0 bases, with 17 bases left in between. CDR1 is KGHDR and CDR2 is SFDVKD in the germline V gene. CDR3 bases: TGTGCCACCCCTGGGGAGACGACAGGTAGCAATCAGCCCCAGCATTTT. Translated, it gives CATPGETTGSNQPQHF.

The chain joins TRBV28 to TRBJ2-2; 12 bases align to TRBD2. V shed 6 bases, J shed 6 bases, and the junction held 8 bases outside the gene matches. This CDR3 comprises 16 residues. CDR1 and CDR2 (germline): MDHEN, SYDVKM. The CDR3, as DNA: TGTGCCAGCAGCTCGGCTAGCGGGGGGGCCGCCGGGGAGCTGTTTTTT. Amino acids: CASSSASGGAAGELFF.

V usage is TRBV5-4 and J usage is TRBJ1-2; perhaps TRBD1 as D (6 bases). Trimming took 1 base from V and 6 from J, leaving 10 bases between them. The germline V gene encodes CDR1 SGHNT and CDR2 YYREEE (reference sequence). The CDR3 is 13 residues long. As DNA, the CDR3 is TGTGCCAGCAGCTTGTGGGACATAAATGGCTACACCTTC. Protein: CASSLWDINGYTF.

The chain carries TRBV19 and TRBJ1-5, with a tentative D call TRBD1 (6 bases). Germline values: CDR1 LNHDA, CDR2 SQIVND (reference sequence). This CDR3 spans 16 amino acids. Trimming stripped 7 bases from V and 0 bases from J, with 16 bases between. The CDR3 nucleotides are TGTGCCAGTAAAGGACAGCTGATATCTAGCAATCAGCCCCAGCATTTT. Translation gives CASKGQLISSNQPQHF.

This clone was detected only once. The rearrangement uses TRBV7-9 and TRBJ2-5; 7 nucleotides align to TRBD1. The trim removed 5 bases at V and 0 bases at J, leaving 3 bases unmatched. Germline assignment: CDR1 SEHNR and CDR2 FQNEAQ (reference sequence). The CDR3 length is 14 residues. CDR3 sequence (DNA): TGTGCCAGCAGCCGTGACAGGGACCAAGAGACCCAGTACTTC. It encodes CASSRDRDQETQYF.

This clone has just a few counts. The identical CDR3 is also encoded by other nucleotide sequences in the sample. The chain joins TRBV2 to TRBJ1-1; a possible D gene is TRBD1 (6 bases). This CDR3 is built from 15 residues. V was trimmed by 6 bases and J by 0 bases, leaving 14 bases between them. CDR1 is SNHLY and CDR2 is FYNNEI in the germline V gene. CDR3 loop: CASSEEQGMNTEAFF. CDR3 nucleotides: TGTGCCAGCAGCGAGGAACAGGGAATGAACACTGAAGCTTTCTTT.

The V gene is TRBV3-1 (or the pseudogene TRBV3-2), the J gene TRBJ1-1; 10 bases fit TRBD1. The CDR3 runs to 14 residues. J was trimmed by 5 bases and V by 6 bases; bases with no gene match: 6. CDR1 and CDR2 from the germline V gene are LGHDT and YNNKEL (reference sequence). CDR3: CASSLRTGGTEAFF. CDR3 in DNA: TGTGCCAGCAGTTTGCGGACAGGGGGGACTGAAGCTTTCTTT.

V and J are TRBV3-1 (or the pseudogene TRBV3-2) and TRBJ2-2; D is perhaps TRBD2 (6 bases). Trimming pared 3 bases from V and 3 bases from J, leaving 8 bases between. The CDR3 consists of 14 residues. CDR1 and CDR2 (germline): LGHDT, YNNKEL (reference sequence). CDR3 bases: TGTGCCAGCAGCCAGCGGGGAGACACCGGGGAGCTGTTTTTT. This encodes CASSQRGDTGELFF.

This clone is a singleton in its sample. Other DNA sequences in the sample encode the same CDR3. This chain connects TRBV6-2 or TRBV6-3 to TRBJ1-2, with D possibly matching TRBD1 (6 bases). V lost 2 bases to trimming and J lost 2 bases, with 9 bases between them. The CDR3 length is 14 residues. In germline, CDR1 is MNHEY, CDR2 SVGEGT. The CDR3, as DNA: TGTGCCAGCAGTTACGCCGACAGGAACTATGGCTACACCTTC. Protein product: CASSYADRNYGYTF.

This CDR3 reads CASSLNRGNQPQHF. CDR3 nucleotides: TGTGCCAGCAGTTTGAACAGGGGCAATCAGCCCCAGCATTTT. The chain uses TRBV6-5 and TRBJ1-5; tentatively, D is TRBD1 (6 bases). The CDR3 extends over 14 amino acids. CDR1 is MNHEY and CDR2 is SVGAGI in the germline V gene. Trimming removed 4 bases at V and 2 bases at J, with 9 bases between.

The CDR3, as DNA: TGTGCCAGCAGTTTCTTTAGTGGCTACACCTTC. Its translation: CASSFFSGYTF. J is TRBJ1-2 and V is TRBV28; no clear D gene. The germline V gene encodes CDR1 MDHEN and CDR2 SYDVKM. The CDR3 covers 11 residues. V was trimmed by 3 bases and J by 7 bases, leaving 6 bases between them.

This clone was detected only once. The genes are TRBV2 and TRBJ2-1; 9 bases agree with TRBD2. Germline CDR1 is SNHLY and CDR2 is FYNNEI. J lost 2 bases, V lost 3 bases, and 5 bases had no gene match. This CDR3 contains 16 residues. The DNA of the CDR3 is TGTGCCAGCAGTGAGGTGCGCGGGGGGGCCTACAATGAGCAGTTCTTC. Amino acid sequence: CASSEVRGGAYNEQFF. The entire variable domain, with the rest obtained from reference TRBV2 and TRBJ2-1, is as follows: EPEVTQTPSHQVTQMGQEVILRCVPISNHLYFYWYRQILGQKVEFLVSFYNNEISEKSEIFDDQFSVERPDGSNFTLKIRSTKLEDSAMYFCASSEVRGGAYNEQFFGPGTRLTVL.

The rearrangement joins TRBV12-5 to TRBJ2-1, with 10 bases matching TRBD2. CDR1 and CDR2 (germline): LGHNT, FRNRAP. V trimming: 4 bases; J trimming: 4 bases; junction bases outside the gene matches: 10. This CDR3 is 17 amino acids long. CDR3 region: CASGSALGLADYNEQFF. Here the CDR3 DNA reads TGTGCTAGTGGTTCGGCTCTCGGACTAGCGGATTACAATGAGCAGTTCTTC.